Shown below are 29 T cell receptor beta chains from a single sample sequenced in a study of memory CD4+ T cells and cytomegalovirus serostatus. The sort gate was single viable CD3+CD4+CD8-CD45RO+ cells for memory CD4+ T cells. Assay used: immunoSEQ multiplex PCR; TCRdb lists only in-frame clones, some missing. The profile shows around 60,000 clones, more than 75% of them singletons. The sequencing sample was made of memory CD4+ T cells from blood. The receptors shown here come from an adult in good health and CMV-seronegative.

CDR3 in DNA: TGTGCCAGCAGCGTAGACTTGAGGGCTGGGGCCAACGTCCTGACTTTC. Translated, it gives CASSVDLRAGANVLTF. The rearrangement joins TRBV9 to TRBJ2-6; maybe TRBD2 (5 bases). From germline, CDR1 is SGDLS and CDR2 YYNGEE. This CDR3 comprises 16 residues. With 0 bases removed from V and 2 bases from J, the gap between germline ends came to 9 bases.

This chain uses TRBV11-2 with TRBJ2-5; a weak D match, TRBD2 (6 bases). The CDR3 runs to 14 residues. V lost 8 bases to trimming and J lost 2 bases, with 15 bases between them. Germline assignment: CDR1 SGHAT and CDR2 FQNNGV. The CDR3 DNA follows: TGTGCCAGCGCCGGGCAGCGGGTGCAAGAGACCCAGTACTTC. Amino acids: CASAGQRVQETQYF.

This clone has a handful of counts. V gene TRBV12-5 combines with J gene TRBJ1-1; no definite D call. CDR1 and CDR2 (germline): LGHNT, FRNRAP. This CDR3 region has 13 residues. V gave up 1 base and J gave up 1 base, with 4 bases separating them. The CDR3 DNA follows: TGTGCTAGTGGTTTGGGAGGGAACACTGAAGCTTTCTTT. Translation gives CASGLGGNTEAFF.

V is TRBV30 and J is TRBJ1-1, with D perhaps matching TRBD1 (6 bases). CDR1 GTSNPN and CDR2 SVGIG come from the germline V gene (reference sequence). Trimming took off 1 base at V and 10 bases at J, with 19 bases between the two ends. The CDR3 runs to 14 residues. CDR3 sequence: CAWSGLGGREGAFF. CDR3 DNA: TGTGCCTGGAGTGGTCTGGGGGGGCGAGAGGGAGCTTTCTTT. Full variable domain (missing parts from reference TRBV30 and TRBJ1-1): SQTIHQWPATLVQPVGSPLSLECTVEGTSNPNLYWYRQAAGRGLQLLFYSVGIGQISSEVPQNLSASRPQDRQFILSSKKLLLSDSGFYLCAWSGLGGREGAFFGQGTRLTVV.

The chain joins TRBV19 to TRBJ1-1; the D gene is possibly TRBD1 (5 bases). The V end lost 10 bases, the J end lost 5 bases, and 20 bases lay between the germline ends. Per germline, CDR1 LNHDA and CDR2 SQIVND (reference sequence). The CDR3 contains 14 residues. The CDR3 DNA reads as TGTGCCACCACTGACAGCTTTTCCGGGACTGAAGCTTTCTTT. Residues: CATTDSFSGTEAFF. Supplemented by reference TRBV19 and TRBJ1-1, the full variable domain reads DGGITQSPKYLFRKEGQNVTLSCEQNLNHDAMYWYRQDPGQGLRLIYYSQIVNDFQKGDIAEGYSVSREKKESFPLTVTSAQKNPTAFYLCATTDSFSGTEAFFGQGTRLTVV.

The rearrangement links TRBV7-6 to TRBJ2-3; TRBD1 matches at 9 bases. The CDR3 contains 16 residues. V shed 1 base and J 1 base; nucleotides not matched to a gene: 3. CDR1 is SGHVS and CDR2 is FNYEAQ in the germline V gene. CDR3 protein: CASSLETGGGTDTQYF. The CDR3 DNA reads TGTGCCAGCAGCTTAGAGACAGGGGGGGGCACAGATACGCAGTATTTT.

This chain connects TRBV28 to TRBJ1-5; no reliable D call. The CDR3 is made up of 15 amino acids. Germline-derived CDR1 and CDR2 are MDHEN and SYDVKM. V was cut by 3 bases and J by 1 base, with 10 bases left in between. CDR3 coding DNA: TGTGCCAGCAGTTTGCCAGGACCGAGCAATCAGCCCCAGCATTTT. It codes for CASSLPGPSNQPQHF. The whole variable domain, filled in from reference TRBV28 and TRBJ1-5, reads DVKVTQSSRYLVKRTGEKVFLECVQDMDHENMFWYRQDPGLGLRLIYFSYDVKMKEKGDIPEGYSVSREKKERFSLILESASTNQTSMYLCASSLPGPSNQPQHFGDGTRLSIL.

The rearrangement links TRBV28 to TRBJ2-5; the D is unclear. The V end was cut by 2 bases, the J end by 7 bases, with 14 bases between. In germline, CDR1 is MDHEN, CDR2 SYDVKM. This CDR3 region has 14 residues. The CDR3: CASSLLQAERTQYF. CDR3 bases: TGTGCCAGCAGTTTACTCCAGGCGGAAAGGACCCAGTACTTC.

The CDR3 spells CASSPQTVLYTDTQYF. The CDR3 DNA sequence: TGTGCCAGCAGCCCCCAGACAGTTTTGTATACAGATACGCAGTATTTT. This rearrangement joins TRBV9 to TRBJ2-3, with a weak D call TRBD1 (5 bases). The CDR3 is made up of 16 amino acids. V was shortened by 4 bases and J by 3 bases, with 18 bases between the two germline ends. CDR1 SGDLS and CDR2 YYNGEE come from the germline V gene.

This clone was recorded a few times. The chain uses TRBV4-2 and TRBJ2-2, with 9 bases matching TRBD1. J gave up 5 bases and V 3 bases, and 4 bases lay outside the gene matches. The CDR3 loop spans 15 amino acids. The germline V gene has CDR1 LGHNA and CDR2 YNFKEQ. As DNA, the CDR3 is TGTGCCAGCAGCCAGGGACAGGGAGGGACCGGGGAGCTGTTTTTT. The encoded protein is CASSQGQGGTGELFF.

The table lists this clone with a count of one. The genes are TRBV5-4 and TRBJ2-4; 7 nucleotides agree with TRBD2. CDR1 and CDR2 from the germline V gene are SGHNT and YYREEE (reference sequence). V lost 3 bases, J lost 2 bases, and 11 bases stayed unmatched. The CDR3 covers 17 residues. CDR3 coding DNA: TGTGCCAGCAGCTGGGAGGTGGGCGGGAGATCCAAAAACATTCAGTACTTC. Protein product: CASSWEVGGRSKNIQYF.

The rearrangement uses TRBV6-1 and TRBJ1-3, with unresolved D. The CDR3 contains 11 residues. V lost 5 bases and J lost 8, with 7 bases in between. The germline V gene has CDR1 MNHNS and CDR2 SASEGT. CDR3 sequence (DNA): TGTGCCAGCAGTTACCGGGACACCATATATTTT. Amino acids: CASSYRDTIYF.

The genes are TRBV28 and TRBJ2-2; TRBD2 matches at 8 bases. The V segment lost 7 bases and the J segment 3 bases; nucleotides outside the gene matches: 7. The CDR3 runs 15 residues. CDR1 and CDR2 from the germline V gene are MDHEN and SYDVKM. CDR3 sequence reads: CASTSAGEDTGELFF. In nucleotides, the CDR3 is TGTGCCAGCACCTCAGCGGGAGAAGACACCGGGGAGCTGTTTTTT. Complete variable domain (other parts from reference TRBV28 and TRBJ2-2): DVKVTQSSRYLVKRTGEKVFLECVQDMDHENMFWYRQDPGLGLRLIYFSYDVKMKEKGDIPEGYSVSREKKERFSLILESASTNQTSMYLCASTSAGEDTGELFFGEGSRLTVL.

The rearrangement joins TRBV19 to TRBJ1-5; D is unresolved. The CDR3 spans 12 residues. Germline V lookup: CDR1 LNHDA, CDR2 SQIVND (reference sequence). Trimming left V 3 bases short and J 13 bases short, with 13 bases between. The CDR3: CASSIALGRQHF. In DNA form, the CDR3 reads TGTGCCAGTAGTATCGCACTGGGCAGACAGCATTTT.

This clone was seen a handful of times. V and J are TRBV5-6 and TRBJ1-3; D is uncertain. V was shortened by 4 bases and J by 0 bases, with 14 bases between the two germline ends. Germline V gene lookup returns CDR1 SGHDT and CDR2 YYEEEE. This CDR3 is built from 16 residues. This chain's CDR3 is CASSPTALRSGNTIYF. CDR3 DNA sequence: TGTGCCAGCAGCCCTACAGCGCTACGCTCTGGAAACACCATATATTTT.

V usage is TRBV10-2 and J usage is TRBJ2-7; no reliable D call. The CDR3 covers 13 residues. V lost 0 bases to trimming and J lost 3 bases, with 6 bases between them. Germline-derived CDR1 and CDR2 are WSHSY and SAAADI. CDR3 amino acids: CASSESNFYEQYF. CDR3 sequence (DNA): TGCGCCAGCAGTGAGTCAAATTTCTACGAGCAGTACTTC.

CDR3 nucleotide sequence: TGTGCCAGCAGTGAAGTAGGGGAAACTAATGAAAAACTGTTTTTT. Translated, it gives CASSEVGETNEKLFF. This chain joins TRBV6-1 and TRBJ1-4; perhaps TRBD1 as D (5 bases). The CDR3 has 15 amino acids. The V gene's germline CDR1 is MNHNS and CDR2 SASEGT. The ends were cut back, 1 base at V and 1 base at J, with 7 bases in the middle.

The V gene is TRBV5-1, the J gene TRBJ2-3; D call uncertain. The germline CDR1 and CDR2 sequences are SGHRS and YFSETQ. The V and J ends lost 2 bases and 5 bases respectively, with 12 bases between them. CDR3 size: 14 residues. The CDR3 is CASSLGRLGDTQYF. CDR3 bases: TGCGCCAGCAGCTTAGGAAGGCTAGGAGATACGCAGTATTTT.

In its sample, this clone was seen a few times. This chain joins TRBV7-9 and TRBJ1-1; D not resolved. V lost 0 bases, J lost 0 bases, and 14 bases lay in between. This CDR3 has 17 residues. Germline CDR1 is SEHNR and CDR2 is FQNEAQ (reference sequence). The CDR3 DNA reads TGTGCCAGCAGCTTAGCGAAGGACGGACCCATGAACACTGAAGCTTTCTTT. Its protein is CASSLAKDGPMNTEAFF.

This clone came up once. The CDR3 sequence is CASTEARGDTEAFF. In nucleotides, the CDR3 is TGTGCCAGCACCGAGGCGAGGGGGGACACTGAAGCTTTCTTT. The rearrangement joins TRBV7-9 to TRBJ1-1, with TRBD1 as a possible D gene (6 bases). Trimming shortened V by 7 bases and J by 3 bases, and 15 bases separated the two germline ends. This CDR3 contains 14 residues. The germline V gene has CDR1 SEHNR and CDR2 FQNEAQ (reference sequence).

The rearrangement joins TRBV4-1 to TRBJ2-3; 8 bases are a match to TRBD2. After removal of 4 bases from V and 3 bases from J, the junction contained 9 bases not matched to a gene. Germline V lookup: CDR1 MGHRA, CDR2 YSYEKL. The CDR3 consists of 16 residues. The chain's CDR3 is CASSRQAGARTDTQYF. For the CDR3, the DNA is TGCGCCAGCAGCCGCCAAGCGGGGGCCCGTACAGATACGCAGTATTTT.

The CDR3 DNA reads TGCGCCAGCAGCTTGGGGGGGGACCCCACAGATACGCAGTATTTT. This codes for CASSLGGDPTDTQYF. The chain employs TRBV5-1 and TRBJ2-3; tentative D call: TRBD2 (6 bases). The CDR3 spans 15 residues. Between the trimmed V and J ends, which lost 0 bases and 2 bases, there was a span of 10 bases. CDR1 is SGHRS and CDR2 is YFSETQ in the germline V gene.

The chain combines TRBV7-9 with TRBJ1-1, with 8 bases identical to TRBD1. The germline V gene encodes CDR1 SEHNR and CDR2 FQNEAQ (reference sequence). This CDR3 is 14 amino acids long. V lost 6 bases and J lost 11; bases outside the gene matches: 14. The CDR3 protein is CASSWGQAVARAFF. The CDR3 DNA is TGTGCCAGCAGTTGGGGACAGGCCGTTGCGCGGGCTTTCTTT.

The V gene is TRBV18, the J gene TRBJ2-7, with D maybe TRBD1 (6 bases). The germline CDR1 and CDR2 sequences are KGHSH and LQKENI. The CDR3 contains 14 residues. V shed 4 bases and J shed 2 bases, with 12 bases lying between them. The CDR3, as DNA: TGTGCCAGCTCACAAACCGGGACAACCTACGAGCAGTACTTC. It yields the protein CASSQTGTTYEQYF.

The V call is TRBV7-2, the J call TRBJ2-5; 7 bases fit TRBD2. CDR1 and CDR2 from the germline V gene are SGHTA and FQGNSA. The CDR3 length is 15 residues. J gave up 5 bases and V 4 bases, and 10 bases lay outside the gene matches. The DNA of the CDR3 is TGTGCCAGCAGCTCCTACTCCCGGGGAGGGGAGACCCAGTACTTC. Its translation is CASSSYSRGGETQYF. Supplemented by reference TRBV7-2 and TRBJ2-5, the full variable domain reads GAGVSQSPSNKVTEKGKDVELRCDPISGHTALYWYRQSLGQGLEFLIYFQGNSAPDKSGLPSDRFSAERTGGSVSTLTIQRTQQEDSAVYLCASSSYSRGGETQYFGPGTRLLVL.

The V call is TRBV5-5, the J call TRBJ2-3; possibly TRBD1 or TRBD2 for D (6 bases each). Germline CDR1 SGHKS, CDR2 YYEKEE (reference sequence). The CDR3 spans 15 residues. Trimming took 0 bases from V and 6 from J, leaving 14 bases between them. The CDR3 spells CASSLVGGHPDTQYF. DNA for the CDR3: TGTGCCAGCAGCTTGGTGGGGGGACACCCTGATACGCAGTATTTT.

The chain employs TRBV6-1 and TRBJ1-1; D not resolved. Trimming left V 7 bases short and J 6 bases short, with 15 bases between. Germline V gene lookup returns CDR1 MNHNS and CDR2 SASEGT. This CDR3 is built from 13 residues. The chain's CDR3 is CASIGPLGSEAFF. The DNA for the CDR3 is TGTGCCAGCATCGGACCCCTGGGGTCTGAAGCTTTCTTT.

The chain employs TRBV12-5 and TRBJ2-1; a possible D gene is TRBD2 (5 bases). Germline V gene data show CDR1 as LGHNT and CDR2 as FRNRAP. Trimming stripped 1 base from V and 9 bases from J, with 13 bases between. CDR3 length: 14 amino acids. The DNA of the CDR3 is TGTGCTAGTGGTTTGGGGACTGACCACGCTGAGCAGTTCTTC. This gives the protein CASGLGTDHAEQFF. The full variable domain, with the rest looked up from reference TRBV12-5 and TRBJ2-1, is DARVTQTPRHKVTEMGQEVTMRCQPILGHNTVFWYRQTMMQGLELLAYFRNRAPLDDSGMPKDRFSAEMPDATLATLKIQPSEPRDSAVYFCASGLGTDHAEQFFGPGTRLTVL.

This chain links TRBV9 with TRBJ2-5, with D tentatively TRBD2 (6 bases). The CDR3 has 16 amino acids. Trimming cost V 3 bases and J 4 bases, with 19 bases left between them. CDR1 SGDLS and CDR2 YYNGEE come from the germline V gene. The CDR3 bases are TGTGCCAGCAGCGAGCGACTGGCGCTCGGGGGAGAGACCCAGTACTTC. Its translation: CASSERLALGGETQYF.